This T cell receptor (beta chain) derives from a study of T-cell memory formation after mild COVID-19. TCR alpha and TCR beta cDNA libraries carrying sample barcodes and UMIs came from 5'RACE with constant-segment primers. TCRdb reprocessed the 5' RACE reads with MiXCR, giving one entry per CDR3 protein. The sample records under 700,000 distinct CDR3 sequences, around 20% being singletons. CDR1 GTSNPN and CDR2 SVGIG come from the germline V gene (reference sequence). The CDR3 runs to 11 residues. The V gene lost 5 bases and the J gene lost 1 base, with 5 bases spanning the gap. There are a few counts of this clonotype. Its cognate antigen is unknown. General study findings and limits: The study detected some responding clones in pre-infection memory, suggesting cross-reactive memory joined. Balance between CD4 and CD8 was seen in clones contracting day 15 to 85, and a CD4+ lean was seen in later expanders. CM and EM subsets held most contracting CD4+ clones; EMRA held CD8+ ones.

Sequencing used PBMCs or a T cell subset sorted from them (not recorded which). The rearrangement joins TRBV30 to TRBJ1-1; weak D call: TRBD1 (5 bases). The TCR was taken from an adult woman who had mild COVID-19 (a few samples of this study predate the infection). Cell type and time point are not known. The CDR3 spells CAWDRNTEAFF. CDR3 coding DNA: TGTGCCTGGGACAGGAACACTGAAGCTTTCTTT. The whole variable domain, remainder taken from reference TRBV30 and TRBJ1-1, is SQTIHQWPATLVQPVGSPLSLECTVEGTSNPNLYWYRQAAGRGLQLLFYSVGIGQISSEVPQNLSASRPQDRQFILSSKKLLLSDSGFYLCAWDRNTEAFFGQGTRLTVV.